These T cell receptor beta chains were read from a single sample in a study of T cells in Graves' hyperthyroidism and ophthalmopathy. TCRdb redid the calling of the multiplex PCR reads with MiXCR, one entry per CDR3 protein. Seen here are fewer than 700,000 distinct CDR3 sequences, 16% observed once, and the top ten hold 3% to 4.5%. Sequencing was performed on blood. The receptors here all came from a woman aged 25-40 years with Graves' hyperthyroidism. Each CDR3 is given with its conserved first and last residue. The D gene is left open where the match is weak. Rows may omit the clone size; those that give it use once, few, many or a size class.

j_gene: TRBJ2-7; abundance: few; d_gene: -; v_gene: TRBV5-6; CDR3aa: CASSFGRAHEQYF; CDR3nt: TGTGCCAGCAGTTTTGGCCGGGCCCACGAGCAGTACTTC
j_gene: TRBJ2-5; abundance: -; d_gene: -; v_gene: TRBV28; CDR3aa: CASSSWGGARSQYF; CDR3nt: TGTGCCAGCAGTTCCTGGGGGGGGGCTAGGTCCCAGTACTTC
j_gene: TRBJ2-1; abundance: few; d_gene: -; v_gene: TRBV5-1; CDR3aa: CASSFSPRGEQFF; CDR3nt: TGCGCCAGCAGCTTCTCTCCTCGGGGTGAGCAGTTCTTC
j_gene: TRBJ2-3; abundance: many; d_gene: TRBD1; v_gene: TRBV5-1; CDR3aa: CASSLDRSTDTQYF; CDR3nt: TGCGCCAGCAGCCTGGACAGGAGCACAGATACGCAGTATTTT
j_gene: TRBJ2-7; abundance: -; d_gene: TRBD1; v_gene: TRBV5-1; CDR3aa: CASREPGQDYEQYF; CDR3nt: TGCGCCAGCAGGGAACCGGGACAGGACTACGAGCAGTACTTC
j_gene: TRBJ2-7; abundance: many; d_gene: -; v_gene: TRBV7-2; CDR3aa: CASSVGLKWEQYF; CDR3nt: TGTGCCAGCAGCGTAGGCTTGAAATGGGAGCAGTACTTC
j_gene: TRBJ2-1; abundance: -; d_gene: TRBD2; v_gene: TRBV9; CDR3aa: CASSPRLAVDFNEQFF; CDR3nt: TGTGCCAGCAGCCCCAGACTAGCGGTAGATTTCAATGAGCAGTTCTTC
j_gene: TRBJ1-1; abundance: -; d_gene: -; v_gene: TRBV7-3; CDR3aa: CAGSAQPGLNIEAFF; CDR3nt: TGTGCCGGCAGCGCCCAGCCAGGGCTTAATATTGAAGCTTTCTTT
j_gene: TRBJ1-5; abundance: -; d_gene: TRBD1; v_gene: TRBV20-1; CDR3aa: CSARDGTGGTRGPQHF; CDR3nt: TGCAGTGCTAGAGACGGGACAGGGGGCACCAGGGGGCCCCAGCATTTT
j_gene: TRBJ2-5; abundance: few; d_gene: -; v_gene: TRBV9; CDR3aa: CASSVNFQETQYF; CDR3nt: TGTGCCAGCAGCGTAAACTTCCAAGAGACCCAGTACTTC
j_gene: TRBJ2-7; abundance: many; d_gene: TRBD2; v_gene: TRBV11-3; CDR3aa: CASSYSEGQRGSSYEQYF; CDR3nt: TGTGCCAGCAGTTACAGCGAGGGCCAGCGGGGTAGCTCCTACGAGCAGTACTTC
j_gene: TRBJ2-1; abundance: many; d_gene: -; v_gene: TRBV4-1; CDR3aa: CASSQVDFGFSYNEQFF; CDR3nt: TGCGCCAGCAGCCAAGTAGACTTCGGCTTTTCCTACAATGAGCAGTTCTTC
j_gene: TRBJ2-3; abundance: many; d_gene: -; v_gene: TRBV10-3; CDR3aa: CAISDPGITDTQYF; CDR3nt: TGTGCCATCAGTGATCCAGGGATAACAGATACGCAGTATTTT
j_gene: TRBJ1-1; abundance: many; d_gene: TRBD1; v_gene: TRBV2; CDR3aa: CASSATTGGTEAFF; CDR3nt: TGTGCCAGCAGTGCGACGACAGGGGGCACTGAAGCTTTCTTT
j_gene: TRBJ2-7; abundance: many; d_gene: -; v_gene: TRBV28; CDR3aa: CASTKTPGLALYEQYF; CDR3nt: TGTGCCAGCACCAAGACCCCGGGACTGGCACTCTACGAGCAGTACTTC
j_gene: TRBJ1-1; abundance: -; d_gene: -; v_gene: TRBV19; CDR3aa: CASSPRQHGNTEAFF; CDR3nt: TGTGCCAGTAGCCCGCGTCAACATGGAAACACTGAAGCTTTCTTT
j_gene: TRBJ2-1; abundance: -; d_gene: TRBD2; v_gene: TRBV9; CDR3aa: CASSRGGRAIYNEQFF; CDR3nt: TGTGCCAGCAGCCGTGGCGGGAGGGCTATCTACAATGAGCAGTTCTTC
j_gene: TRBJ2-1; abundance: many; d_gene: -; v_gene: TRBV7-3; CDR3aa: CASSPPPSHNEQFF; CDR3nt: TGTGCCAGCAGCCCACCCCCGAGTCACAATGAGCAGTTCTTC
j_gene: TRBJ1-4; abundance: many; d_gene: -; v_gene: TRBV3-1; CDR3aa: CASSQVPGVNEKLFF; CDR3nt: TGTGCCAGCAGCCAAGTACCTGGAGTTAATGAAAAACTGTTTTTT
j_gene: TRBJ2-7; abundance: many; d_gene: -; v_gene: TRBV12-3/TRBV12-4; CDR3aa: CASSLAIYEQYF; CDR3nt: TGTGCCAGCAGTTTAGCGATCTACGAGCAGTACTTC
j_gene: TRBJ1-4; abundance: many; d_gene: -; v_gene: TRBV3-1; CDR3aa: CASSQDRRQPATNEKLFF; CDR3nt: TGTGCCAGCAGCCAAGATCGTCGACAACCTGCAACTAATGAAAAACTGTTTTTT
j_gene: TRBJ2-1; abundance: many; d_gene: -; v_gene: TRBV12-3/TRBV12-4; CDR3aa: CASTPGLRGNEQFF; CDR3nt: TGTGCCAGCACCCCGGGTCTTCGCGGGAATGAGCAGTTCTTC
j_gene: TRBJ2-7; abundance: few; d_gene: TRBD1; v_gene: TRBV6-1; CDR3aa: CASTPTGFNEQYF; CDR3nt: TGTGCCAGCACCCCGACAGGGTTCAACGAGCAGTACTTC
j_gene: TRBJ2-2; abundance: -; d_gene: TRBD2; v_gene: TRBV5-4; CDR3aa: CASSPLGLANTGELFF; CDR3nt: TGTGCCAGCAGCCCCCTTGGACTAGCGAACACCGGGGAGCTGTTTTTT
j_gene: TRBJ2-1; abundance: -; d_gene: -; v_gene: TRBV5-1; CDR3aa: CASRPGTLTGNEQFF; CDR3nt: TGCGCCAGCAGGCCCGGGACTCTGACTGGGAATGAGCAGTTCTTC
j_gene: TRBJ2-5; abundance: many; d_gene: TRBD2; v_gene: TRBV7-2; CDR3aa: CASSLVVAGGQETQYF; CDR3nt: TGTGCCAGCAGCTTAGTGGTAGCGGGAGGCCAAGAGACCCAGTACTTC
j_gene: TRBJ1-1; abundance: -; d_gene: -; v_gene: TRBV7-2; CDR3aa: CASSLGVNEAFF; CDR3nt: TGTGCCAGCAGCTTAGGAGTGAATGAAGCTTTCTTT
j_gene: TRBJ1-2; abundance: many; d_gene: -; v_gene: TRBV28; CDR3aa: CASRTLGRFYGYTF; CDR3nt: TGTGCCAGCAGAACTCTTGGACGGTTCTATGGCTACACCTTC
j_gene: TRBJ2-7; abundance: -; d_gene: -; v_gene: TRBV28; CDR3aa: CASSSLRGGELPEQYF; CDR3nt: TGTGCCAGCAGTTCACTCAGGGGCGGGGAGCTTCCCGAGCAGTACTTC
j_gene: TRBJ2-3; abundance: many; d_gene: -; v_gene: TRBV5-1; CDR3aa: CASSASIRPILSTDTQYF; CDR3nt: TGCGCCAGCAGCGCGAGTATTAGACCCATCCTGAGCACAGATACGCAGTATTTT
j_gene: TRBJ1-2; abundance: -; d_gene: -; v_gene: TRBV5-8; CDR3aa: CASSLRSGWNYGYTF; CDR3nt: TGTGCCAGCAGCTTAAGGTCAGGGTGGAACTATGGCTACACCTTC
j_gene: TRBJ2-7; abundance: few; d_gene: -; v_gene: TRBV20-1; CDR3aa: CSAMIRSYEQYF; CDR3nt: TGCAGTGCTATGATCAGGTCCTACGAGCAGTACTTC
j_gene: TRBJ2-1; abundance: few; d_gene: TRBD1; v_gene: TRBV30; CDR3aa: CAWSLYEPGQGASNEQFF; CDR3nt: TGTGCCTGGAGTCTTTATGAACCGGGACAGGGGGCCTCCAATGAGCAGTTCTTC
j_gene: TRBJ1-4; abundance: many; d_gene: -; v_gene: TRBV28; CDR3aa: CASESVRGGKLFF; CDR3nt: TGTGCCAGCGAATCGGTTAGGGGGGGGAAACTGTTTTTT
j_gene: TRBJ1-5; abundance: many; d_gene: -; v_gene: TRBV28; CDR3aa: CASSDLQGGNQPQHF; CDR3nt: TGTGCCAGCAGTGACCTACAGGGTGGCAATCAGCCCCAGCATTTT
j_gene: TRBJ1-1; abundance: -; d_gene: -; v_gene: TRBV19; CDR3aa: CASSWSGKGNTEAFF; CDR3nt: TGTGCCAGTAGTTGGTCAGGCAAGGGGAACACTGAAGCTTTCTTT
j_gene: TRBJ2-7; abundance: few; d_gene: -; v_gene: TRBV18; CDR3aa: CASSPEQGPYEQYF; CDR3nt: TGTGCCAGCTCACCGGAACAGGGCCCCTACGAGCAGTACTTC
j_gene: TRBJ2-7; abundance: many; d_gene: -; v_gene: TRBV3-1; CDR3aa: CASSSQDYLGDEQYF; CDR3nt: TGTGCCAGCAGCTCCCAGGACTACCTCGGGGACGAGCAGTACTTC
j_gene: TRBJ2-3; abundance: many; d_gene: TRBD2; v_gene: TRBV7-2; CDR3aa: CASSLVVAGGQDTQYF; CDR3nt: TGTGCCAGCAGCTTAGTCGTAGCGGGAGGGCAAGATACGCAGTATTTT
j_gene: TRBJ2-3; abundance: -; d_gene: TRBD1; v_gene: TRBV7-6; CDR3aa: CASSLTGGRDTQYF; CDR3nt: TGTGCCAGCAGCTTGACAGGGGGAAGAGATACGCAGTATTTT
j_gene: TRBJ2-3; abundance: many; d_gene: TRBD1; v_gene: TRBV10-3; CDR3aa: CAISGTGPTDTQYF; CDR3nt: TGTGCCATCAGTGGGACAGGTCCCACAGATACGCAGTATTTT
j_gene: TRBJ1-2; abundance: many; d_gene: -; v_gene: TRBV6-1; CDR3aa: CASKGDGYGYTF; CDR3nt: TGTGCCAGTAAAGGGGATGGCTATGGCTACACCTTC
j_gene: TRBJ2-5; abundance: many; d_gene: -; v_gene: TRBV28; CDR3aa: CASLGGVGETQYF; CDR3nt: TGTGCCAGCCTAGGGGGGGTCGGGGAGACCCAGTACTTC
j_gene: TRBJ1-1; abundance: -; d_gene: -; v_gene: TRBV18; CDR3aa: CASSPTPDSWSYTEAFF; CDR3nt: TGTGCCAGCTCACCAACTCCGGATTCGTGGTCGTACACTGAAGCTTTCTTT
j_gene: TRBJ2-3; abundance: few; d_gene: -; v_gene: TRBV12-3/TRBV12-4; CDR3aa: CASRRNPWTSTDTQYF; CDR3nt: TGTGCCAGCAGGCGAAACCCTTGGACGAGCACAGATACGCAGTATTTT
j_gene: TRBJ1-1; abundance: many; d_gene: -; v_gene: TRBV28; CDR3aa: CASSPYTGYSPAFF; CDR3nt: TGTGCCAGCAGTCCCTATACAGGGTACAGCCCAGCTTTCTTT
j_gene: TRBJ2-7; abundance: many; d_gene: -; v_gene: TRBV28; CDR3aa: CASIPPGRQDHYEQYF; CDR3nt: TGTGCCAGCATCCCACCGGGGAGACAGGACCACTACGAGCAGTACTTC
j_gene: TRBJ2-1; abundance: many; d_gene: -; v_gene: TRBV6-2/TRBV6-3; CDR3aa: CASSYRTQSYNEQFF; CDR3nt: TGTGCCAGCAGTTACCGGACACAATCCTACAATGAGCAGTTCTTC
j_gene: TRBJ2-3; abundance: many; d_gene: -; v_gene: TRBV11-3; CDR3aa: CASTKGRGSTDTQYF; CDR3nt: TGTGCCAGCACCAAGGGTCGCGGGAGCACAGATACGCAGTATTTT
j_gene: TRBJ1-6; abundance: few; d_gene: -; v_gene: TRBV29-1; CDR3aa: CSVAQGRDSPLHF; CDR3nt: TGCAGCGTTGCTCAGGGGAGGGATTCACCCCTCCACTTT
j_gene: TRBJ2-1; abundance: -; d_gene: TRBD2; v_gene: TRBV5-4; CDR3aa: CASMGLAGGYHEQFF; CDR3nt: TGTGCCAGCATGGGACTAGCGGGAGGGTACCATGAGCAGTTCTTC
j_gene: TRBJ2-2; abundance: many; d_gene: -; v_gene: TRBV30; CDR3aa: CAWSLAGTGELFF; CDR3nt: TGTGCCTGGAGCCTGGCGGGGACCGGGGAGCTGTTTTTT
j_gene: TRBJ1-4; abundance: many; d_gene: -; v_gene: TRBV3-1; CDR3aa: CASSQGGLGEKLFF; CDR3nt: TGTGCCAGCAGCCAAGGGGGACTCGGAGAAAAACTGTTTTTT
j_gene: TRBJ2-1; abundance: many; d_gene: TRBD2; v_gene: TRBV20-1; CDR3aa: CSASLGFGSGFEQFF; CDR3nt: TGCAGTGCTAGTCTGGGCTTTGGTAGCGGGTTTGAGCAGTTCTTC
j_gene: TRBJ2-1; abundance: -; d_gene: TRBD2; v_gene: TRBV9; CDR3aa: CASSASGSPTNEQFF; CDR3nt: TGTGCCAGCAGCGCTAGCGGGAGTCCGACCAATGAGCAGTTCTTC
j_gene: TRBJ2-6; abundance: few; d_gene: -; v_gene: TRBV20-1; CDR3aa: CSATAPDFGVLTF; CDR3nt: TGCAGTGCTACTGCCCCGGACTTTGGGGTCCTGACTTTC
j_gene: TRBJ1-1; abundance: -; d_gene: -; v_gene: TRBV25-1; CDR3aa: CASSASQGLRAFF; CDR3nt: TGTGCCAGCAGTGCGTCGCAGGGGTTGAGGGCTTTCTTT
j_gene: TRBJ1-6; abundance: few; d_gene: -; v_gene: TRBV7-3; CDR3aa: CASSLMAGINSPLHF; CDR3nt: TGTGCCAGCAGCTTAATGGCAGGGATCAATTCACCCCTCCACTTT